The 8 T cell receptor beta chains below all came from one sample that was sequenced in a study of cytomegalovirus exposure and HLA in healthy donors (dated by TCRdb to about 2017). To prepare the library, the immunoSEQ multiplex PCR assay was applied. For the multiplex PCR, a mixture combining 60 forward primers for TCR Vbeta segments and 13 reverse primers for TCR Jbeta segments was used. TCRdb's version of the immuneACCESS table is confined to in-frame rearrangements and falls short of the full clone set. An unresolved V gene accounts for under half of the shortfall where checked; the remainder is of unknown origin. Recorded for this sample are 150,000 to 200,000 clones; 80% of them occurred a single time. The ten largest clones take up 0.5% to 0.8% of the sample. The sequencing sample was made of PBMCs. The origin of the receptors is a boy between 5 and 17 years old in good health and CMV-seronegative.

The J gene is TRBJ1-2, the V gene TRBV11-2; D remains unclear. V lost 0 bases to trimming and J lost 7 bases, with 6 bases between them. Germline V gene sequence: CDR1 SGHAT, CDR2 FQNNGV. CDR3 length: 12 amino acids. The CDR3 DNA reads as TGTGCCAGCAGCTTAGATATCGGTGGCTACACCTTC. Protein: CASSLDIGGYTF. Complete variable domain (other parts from reference TRBV11-2 and TRBJ1-2): EAGVAQSPRYKIIEKRQSVAFWCNPISGHATLYWYQQILGQGPKLLIQFQNNGVVDDSQLPKDRFSAERLKGVDSTLKIQPAKLEDSAVYLCASSLDIGGYTFGSGTRLTVV.

This chain uses TRBV19 with TRBJ1-1; possible D gene TRBD1, 6 bases. CDR1 and CDR2 from the germline V gene are LNHDA and SQIVND (reference sequence). V was trimmed by 2 bases and J by 4 bases, leaving 11 bases between them. The CDR3 runs 14 residues. The CDR3 spells CASSILQGGTEAFF. The CDR3 coding sequence is TGTGCCAGTAGTATATTACAGGGCGGCACTGAAGCTTTCTTT. Using reference TRBV19 and TRBJ1-1 for the parts outside the CDR3, the full variable domain is DGGITQSPKYLFRKEGQNVTLSCEQNLNHDAMYWYRQDPGQGLRLIYYSQIVNDFQKGDIAEGYSVSREKKESFPLTVTSAQKNPTAFYLCASSILQGGTEAFFGQGTRLTVV.

The rearrangement links TRBV6-1 to TRBJ2-7; 7 nucleotides match TRBD1. The CDR3 spans 15 residues. Looked up from germline, CDR1 is MNHNS and CDR2 is SASEGT. V shed 2 bases and J 5 bases; nucleotides not matched to a gene: 9. The CDR3 DNA reads TGTGCCAGCAGTGAAAACGAGGGGGCCAGTGACGAGCAGTACTTC. Protein sequence: CASSENEGASDEQYF.

V usage is TRBV7-9 and J usage is TRBJ2-7; unclear D gene. V lost 0 bases and J 1 base, leaving 4 bases between the germline ends. Germline loops: CDR1 SEHNR, CDR2 FQNEAQ (reference sequence). The CDR3 sequence is 13 residues long. The CDR3 sequence is CASSLARSYEQYF. In nucleotides, the CDR3 is TGTGCCAGCAGCTTAGCGCGGTCCTACGAGCAGTACTTC. The whole variable domain, filled in from reference TRBV7-9 and TRBJ2-7, reads DTGVSQNPRHKITKRGQNVTFRCDPISEHNRLYWYRQTLGQGPEFLTYFQNEAQLEKSRLLSDRFSAERPKGSFSTLEIQRTEQGDSAMYLCASSLARSYEQYFGPGTRLTVT.

The CDR3 here is CASTYHGLADYTDTQYF. The CDR3 DNA sequence: TGTGCCAGCACCTACCACGGACTAGCGGACTACACAGATACGCAGTATTTT. The rearrangement uses TRBV11-2 and TRBJ2-3; 10 bases agree with TRBD2. The CDR3 contains 17 residues. V lost 7 bases, J lost 2 bases, and 12 bases stayed unmatched. Germline V lookup: CDR1 SGHAT, CDR2 FQNNGV.

The rearrangement joins TRBV12-1 to TRBJ2-1; the table's D call, TRBD2, was not checked against the DNA. TRBV12-1 corresponds to a pseudogene. The CDR3 length is 22 residues. The CDR3 here is CASSFGDGRTSGAPVPYHEQFF. CDR3 in DNA: TGTGCCAGCAGCTTTGGTGACGGGCGGACTAGCGGGGCCCCCGTCCCATACCATGAGCAGTTCTTC.

V gene TRBV27 combines with J gene TRBJ2-7; tentatively, D is TRBD1 (5 bases). The CDR3 loop spans 14 amino acids. Trimming took off 5 bases at V and 2 bases at J, with 13 bases between the two ends. Germline CDR1 reads MNHEY; CDR2 reads SMNVEV (reference sequence). The CDR3 protein is CASSRQLTPYEQYF. CDR3 DNA sequence: TGTGCCAGCAGTCGACAGCTTACTCCCTACGAGCAGTACTTC.

This rearrangement joins TRBV18 to TRBJ2-3; D unclear. Germline-derived CDR1 and CDR2 are KGHSH and LQKENI. CDR3 length: 14 residues. With 6 bases removed from V and 0 bases from J, the gap between germline ends came to 10 bases. CDR3 region: CASSNSPSTDTQYF. The CDR3 bases are TGTGCCAGCTCTAATAGTCCTAGCACAGATACGCAGTATTTT.